This T cell receptor beta chain comes out of a study of T cell responses to AZD1222 COVID-19 vaccine. The germline CDR1 and CDR2 sequences are KGHSH and LQKENI. After removal of 2 bases from V and 8 bases from J, the junction contained 10 bases not matched to a gene. The CDR3 extends over 16 amino acids. General study points: Sampling that yielded the repertoires occurred only after the peak T cell response. Vaccine-related CD4 TCRs covered spike, predominating at 160-218 and 743-854.

Generated by immunoSEQ multiplex PCR, the TCRdb table keeps only in-frame clones and is missing some. The table lists roughly 120,000 clones, roughly 90% of them singletons. Comment on this clone: Its specificity is unknown.

The receptor was derived from an adult in good health. Material: peripheral blood, obtained on day 0 of AZD1222 vaccination. V and J are TRBV18 and TRBJ1-2; 11 nucleotides align to TRBD1. CDR3 sequence (DNA): TGTGCCAGCTCACCATCCGCTGGACAGGGGGCGAGGGGCTACACCTTC. Translated: CASSPSAGQGARGYTF.